This is a list of T cell receptor beta chains from one sample in a study of control samples from healthy donors and cancer patients. Method: immunoSEQ multiplex PCR; TCRdb's copy keeps in-frame clones and lacks some. Seen here are roughly 190,000 clones, about 89% observed once, and the top ten hold 1.8%. Material: blood. The source of these receptors is a man aged 25-45 years in good health. Each CDR3 is given without its conserved first and last residue.

J gene: TRBJ2-1
V gene: TRBV7-3
CDR3 protein: ASSLTGNGGADNEQF

J gene: TRBJ2-3
V gene: TRBV7-6
CDR3 protein: ASSLRALSGGSDTQY

J gene: TRBJ1-4
V gene: TRBV2
CDR3 protein: ASTGGSGNEKLF

J gene: TRBJ1-5
V gene: TRBV27
CDR3 protein: ASLRPAGGGRGNQPQH

J gene: TRBJ2-1
V gene: TRBV10-1
CDR3 protein: ASSRQGESYNEQF

J gene: TRBJ2-3
V gene: TRBV3-1/TRBV3-2
CDR3 protein: ASSQGPGTSGGDTQY

J gene: TRBJ1-2
V gene: TRBV24-1
CDR3 protein: ATSGTGYGYT

J gene: TRBJ2-1
V gene: TRBV5-6
CDR3 protein: ASSFFLDSSYNEQF

J gene: TRBJ1-2
V gene: TRBV5-6
CDR3 protein: ASTITRVDYGYT

J gene: TRBJ1-1
V gene: TRBV27
CDR3 protein: ASQTRPSGINTEAF

J gene: TRBJ2-7
V gene: TRBV12-3/TRBV12-4
CDR3 protein: ASSFSGNYEQY

J gene: TRBJ2-3
V gene: TRBV27
CDR3 protein: ASSLLAGGADTQY

J gene: TRBJ1-1
V gene: TRBV5-1
CDR3 protein: ASSSIGGQPNTEAF

J gene: TRBJ1-5
V gene: TRBV7-9
CDR3 protein: ASSLGGQVPGV

J gene: TRBJ2-1
V gene: TRBV6-1
CDR3 protein: ASSTYRGNEQF

J gene: TRBJ1-4
V gene: TRBV30
CDR3 protein: AWSVPGIEKLF